The 18 T cell receptor beta chains given below trace back to one sample, sequenced in a study of blood T cell repertoires in COVID-19. Clones were sequenced by immunoSEQ multiplex PCR, and TCRdb holds only the in-frame ones, with some missing. Of 310,000 or so clones in the sample, around 84% were seen once. Source material: peripheral blood. Receptors were obtained from a man between 65 and 80 years old with acute or convalescent COVID-19.

This clone was seen more than once but under ten times. DNA for the CDR3: TGTGCCAGCTCACCCGAGGGTTTACGGGTCTATGGCTACACCTTC. This translates into CASSPEGLRVYGYTF. The chain joins TRBV18 to TRBJ1-2; no firm D call. Trimming took 3 bases from V and 4 from J, leaving 15 bases between them. This CDR3 has 15 amino acids. The germline CDR1 and CDR2 sequences are KGHSH and LQKENI.

The chain carries TRBV27 and TRBJ1-2; D not resolved. The CDR3 has 13 amino acids. Germline CDR1 MNHEY, CDR2 SMNVEV (reference sequence). Trimming took off 4 bases at V and 1 base at J, with 7 bases between the two ends. CDR3 protein: CASSYGGNYGYTF. The CDR3 DNA reads as TGTGCCAGCAGTTATGGCGGTAACTATGGCTACACCTTC.

The J gene is TRBJ2-1, the V gene TRBV9, with a tentative D call TRBD2 (6 bases). There are 14 residues in the CDR3. Germline CDR1 reads SGDLS; CDR2 reads YYNGEE. Between the trimmed V and J ends, which lost 3 bases and 2 bases, there was a span of 9 bases. This CDR3 reads CASSAGVAYNEQFF. For the CDR3, the DNA is TGTGCCAGCAGCGCGGGAGTCGCCTACAATGAGCAGTTCTTC. The complete variable domain, with remaining parts taken from reference TRBV9 and TRBJ2-1, reads DSGVTQTPKHLITATGQRVTLRCSPRSGDLSVYWYQQSLDQGLQFLIQYYNGEERAKGNILERFSAQQFPDLHSELNLSSLELGDSALYFCASSAGVAYNEQFFGPGTRLTVL.

The rearrangement joins TRBV6-5 to TRBJ1-6, with 7 bases aligning to TRBD1. CDR3 length equals 13 residues. Germline V lookup: CDR1 MNHEY, CDR2 SVGAGI. The trim removed 8 bases at V and 3 bases at J, leaving 1 base unmatched. This CDR3 reads CASGTVYNSPLHF. The CDR3 DNA reads TGTGCCAGCGGGACAGTCTATAATTCACCCCTCCACTTT.

For the CDR3, the DNA is TGCGCCAGCAGGGACGGGACTAGCGGGGGGCCCAGCACAGATACGCAGTATTTT. Protein product: CASRDGTSGGPSTDTQYF. The chain couples TRBV5-1 to TRBJ2-3, with 15 bases matching TRBD2. After removal of 5 bases from V and 0 bases from J, the junction contained 7 bases not matched to a gene. The CDR3 is made up of 18 amino acids. From germline, CDR1 is SGHRS and CDR2 YFSETQ.

The genes are TRBV11-2 and TRBJ2-1; no definite D call. V was pared by 3 bases and J by 10 bases, with 10 bases between. The germline V gene has CDR1 SGHAT and CDR2 FQNNGV. CDR3 length equals 12 residues. DNA of the CDR3: TGTGCCAGCAGCTTGGTTCGCAGGGAGCAGTTCTTC. Translation gives CASSLVRREQFF.

The chain is built from TRBV7-2 and TRBJ2-3, with TRBD1 matching over 11 bases. Unmatched junction bases numbered 6, after V lost 4 bases and J lost 6 bases. This CDR3 contains 15 residues. Germline-derived CDR1 and CDR2 are SGHTA and FQGNSA. The CDR3 DNA is TGTGCCAGCAGCTCGGGACAGGGGGGAGTTGATACGCAGTATTTT. Translating it yields CASSSGQGGVDTQYF.

V and J are TRBV30 and TRBJ2-1, with 8 bases fitting TRBD2. Germline assignment: CDR1 GTSNPN and CDR2 SVGIG (reference sequence). The V segment lost 4 bases and the J segment 6 bases; nucleotides outside the gene matches: 5. The CDR3 covers 13 residues. Written as DNA, the CDR3 is TGTGCCTGGAATAGCGGGACGCTCAATGAGCAGTTCTTC. This codes for CAWNSGTLNEQFF.

This chain connects TRBV3-1 (or the pseudogene TRBV3-2) to TRBJ1-3; D is unclear. V lost 4 bases and J lost 4, with 5 bases in between. CDR1 is LGHDT and CDR2 is YNNKEL in the germline V gene (reference sequence). The CDR3 loop spans 12 amino acids. This CDR3 is CASSPLGNTIYF. The CDR3, as DNA: TGTGCCAGCAGCCCCCTAGGAAACACCATATATTTT.

The chain joins TRBV9 to TRBJ1-1, with D tentatively TRBD1 (5 bases). Germline CDR1 reads SGDLS; CDR2 reads YYNGEE. V was clipped by 0 bases and J by 2 bases, with 14 bases between them. The CDR3 extends over 16 amino acids. DNA for the CDR3: TGTGCCAGCAGCGTAGGAGCCTCAGGGCTTAACACTGAAGCTTTCTTT. Its protein product is CASSVGASGLNTEAFF.

The chain is built from TRBV5-1 and TRBJ2-5, with D perhaps matching TRBD2 (6 bases). V dropped 6 bases and J dropped 0 bases, with 9 bases sitting between them. Germline lookup yields CDR1 SGHRS and CDR2 YFSETQ. This CDR3 spans 13 amino acids. CDR3 DNA sequence: TGCGCCAGCAATCCGGGGGACCAAGAGACCCAGTACTTC. Its translation is CASNPGDQETQYF.

This chain joins TRBV5-4 and TRBJ1-2; 8 bases line up with TRBD1. CDR3 size: 13 residues. V gave up 4 bases and J gave up 6 bases; unmatched junction bases: 5. The germline CDR1 and CDR2 sequences are SGHNT and YYREEE (reference sequence). CDR3 sequence reads: CASSVQGVDGYTF. CDR3 sequence (DNA): TGTGCCAGCAGCGTACAGGGGGTGGATGGCTACACCTTC.

The V call is TRBV13, the J call TRBJ2-1; 12 nucleotides align to TRBD2. The germline V gene has CDR1 PRHDT and CDR2 FYEKMQ (reference sequence). The V gene end was trimmed by 5 bases and the J gene end by 5 bases; junction bases not matched to a gene: 7. This CDR3 contains 16 residues. CDR3 nucleotide sequence: TGTGCCAGCAGCCTGCGGACTAGCGGGATCAACAATGAGCAGTTCTTC. Protein: CASSLRTSGINNEQFF. Variable domain in full (rest from reference TRBV13 and TRBJ2-1): AAGVIQSPRHLIKEKRETATLKCYPIPRHDTVYWYQQGPGQDPQFLISFYEKMQSDKGSIPDRFSAQQFSDYHSELNMSSLELGDSALYFCASSLRTSGINNEQFFGPGTRLTVL.

The count of this clone is one. V gene TRBV5-6 combines with J gene TRBJ2-7; 9 bases match TRBD1. The V and J ends lost 6 bases and 3 bases, in that order; junction bases with no gene match: 7. The germline V gene has CDR1 SGHDT and CDR2 YYEEEE. This CDR3 contains 14 residues. In DNA, the CDR3 is TGTGCCAGCACCCCGGCGGACAGGGGCTACGAGCAGTACTTC. Its protein is CASTPADRGYEQYF.

The chain carries TRBV24-1 and TRBJ2-7, with TRBD1 matching 7 bases. This CDR3 spans 12 amino acids. Looked up from germline, CDR1 is KGHDR and CDR2 is SFDVKD. V lost 10 bases and J lost 7; bases outside the gene matches: 9. CDR3 protein: CATLTGLMEQYF. For the CDR3, the DNA is TGTGCCACGTTGACAGGGCTTATGGAGCAGTACTTC.

This clone was observed a handful of times. This chain joins TRBV28 and TRBJ1-2; D not resolved. In germline, CDR1 is MDHEN, CDR2 SYDVKM. V lost 6 bases to trimming and J lost 4 bases, with 15 bases between them. The CDR3 runs to 14 residues. The CDR3: CASRTEGWVYGYTF. CDR3 DNA sequence: TGTGCCAGCAGGACGGAGGGATGGGTCTATGGCTACACCTTC.

The V and J genes are TRBV2 and TRBJ1-4, with D possibly TRBD1 on 6 matching bases. Trimming removed 11 bases at V and 0 bases at J, with 19 bases between. CDR3 size: 16 residues. CDR1 is SNHLY, CDR2 FYNNEI, per germline. CDR3 loop: CAGMGTHVATNEKLFF. CDR3 coding DNA: TGTGCCGGGATGGGGACACATGTTGCAACTAATGAAAAACTGTTTTTT.

This clone was counted a few times. The chain is built from TRBV28 and TRBJ1-5; 9 positions match TRBD1. The CDR3 runs to 15 residues. V was pared by 5 bases and J by 3 bases, with 5 bases of the junction left unmatched. Germline-derived CDR1 and CDR2 are MDHEN and SYDVKM. CDR3 in amino acids: CASSLTGGINQPQHF. The CDR3 DNA follows: TGTGCCAGCAGTCTGACAGGGGGTATCAATCAGCCCCAGCATTTT.